The present TCR beta chain was sequenced within a study of beta chain features in type 1 diabetes. Study-wide points: Because the template was cDNA, high-expressing cells might be over-represented. TCRB CDR3s were moderately but significantly shorter in Type 1 diabetes patients in all four CD4+ subsets. When VDJ junctions were examined, type 1 diabetes patients showed fewer insertions and more deletions.

The entirety of the isolated RNA underwent reverse transcription, so expressed TCRB transcripts were sequenced. Sequenced by immunoSEQ multiplex PCR; TCRdb stores in-frame clones only, minus some. The table lists about 370,000 clones, about 10% of them singletons. This clone was observed a handful of times. Its cognate antigen is unknown. The CDR3 is 17 residues long. V gave up 3 bases and J gave up 5 bases, with 20 bases separating them. Germline CDR1 is MDHEN and CDR2 is SYDVKM. The J gene is TRBJ2-1, the V gene TRBV28, with a possible D match to TRBD1 (5 bases). The sequencing input was central memory CD4+ T cells from blood. The TCR originated in a man younger than 40 with type 1 diabetes. CDR3 residues: CASSFPQGTLRHNEQFF. CDR3 in DNA: TGTGCCAGCAGTTTTCCGCAGGGAACCCTTAGGCACAATGAGCAGTTCTTC.